This TCR beta chain came from a study of cytomegalovirus exposure and HLA in healthy donors. To note about this clone: Antigen unknown.

Per the germline V gene, CDR1 is SGHRS and CDR2 is YFSETQ. The CDR3 is 14 residues long. V gave up 0 bases and J gave up 7 bases, with 10 bases separating them. Here immunoSEQ multiplex PCR was the method, and the copy in TCRdb shows in-frame clones only, minus some. In the table there are 150,000 to 200,000 clones, about 90% of which are singletons. Study observations and caveats: In the roughly 130 validation repertoires, a later analysis found that first-cohort TCR clusters tended to co-occur. A few chains tied to CMV proved CMV antigen-specific in vitro.

This clonotype was sampled from a young woman in good health and CMV-seropositive. Material for sequencing was PBMCs. The V gene is TRBV5-1, the J gene TRBJ2-2; perhaps TRBD2 as D (5 bases). The CDR3 DNA is TGCGCCAGCAGCTTGGGAGCGGCGGGCGGGGAGCTGTTTTTT. Residues: CASSLGAAGGELFF.